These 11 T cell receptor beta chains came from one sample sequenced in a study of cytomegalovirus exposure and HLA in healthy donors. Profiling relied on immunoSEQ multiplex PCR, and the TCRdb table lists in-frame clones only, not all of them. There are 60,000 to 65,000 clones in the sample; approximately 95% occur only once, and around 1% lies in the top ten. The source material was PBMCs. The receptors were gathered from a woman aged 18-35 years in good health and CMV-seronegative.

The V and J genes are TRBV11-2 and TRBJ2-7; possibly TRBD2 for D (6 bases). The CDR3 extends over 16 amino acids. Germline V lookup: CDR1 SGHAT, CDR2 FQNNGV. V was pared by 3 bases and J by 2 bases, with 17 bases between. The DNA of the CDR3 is TGTGCCAGCAGCTTCGACCCGCCTAGCGAACCCTACGAGCAGTACTTC. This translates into CASSFDPPSEPYEQYF.

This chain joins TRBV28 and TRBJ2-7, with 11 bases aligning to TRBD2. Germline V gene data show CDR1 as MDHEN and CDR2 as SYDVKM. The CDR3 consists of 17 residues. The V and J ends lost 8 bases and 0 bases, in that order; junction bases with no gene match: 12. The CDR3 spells CASARGTSGPSSYEQYF. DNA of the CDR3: TGTGCCAGCGCCCGTGGGACTAGCGGACCAAGCTCCTACGAGCAGTACTTC.

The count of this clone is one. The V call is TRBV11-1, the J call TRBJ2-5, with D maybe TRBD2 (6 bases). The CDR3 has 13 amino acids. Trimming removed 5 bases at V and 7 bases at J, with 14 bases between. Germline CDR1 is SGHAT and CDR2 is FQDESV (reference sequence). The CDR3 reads CASSAGRVGTQYF. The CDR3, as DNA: TGTGCCAGCAGCGCGGGGCGGGTGGGGACCCAGTACTTC.

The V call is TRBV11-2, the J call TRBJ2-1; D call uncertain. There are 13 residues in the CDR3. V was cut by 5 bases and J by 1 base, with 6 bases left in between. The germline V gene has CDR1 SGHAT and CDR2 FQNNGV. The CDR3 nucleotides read TGTGCCAGCAGCCCTCGGTCCTACAATGAGCAGTTCTTC. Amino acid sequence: CASSPRSYNEQFF.

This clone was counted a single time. The CDR3 sequence: CASSLLAGETQYF. The CDR3 DNA is TGTGCCAGCAGCCTACTAGCAGGGGAGACCCAGTACTTC. The J gene is TRBJ2-5, the V gene TRBV7-3; D possibly corresponds to TRBD2 (6 bases). Germline CDR1 SGHTA, CDR2 FQGTGA. CDR3 size: 13 residues. Trimming removed 5 bases from V and 5 bases from J, with 12 bases in between.

The DNA for the CDR3 is TGTGCCAGCAGTTTGAGCGGGGAGGGCCGCCCTACGCAGTATTTT. Protein product: CASSLSGEGRPTQYF. The chain recombines TRBV28 with TRBJ2-3; 7 bases are a match to TRBD2. With V trimmed by 3 bases and J by 8 bases, 11 bases remained unmatched. The CDR3 runs 15 residues. Germline V gene data show CDR1 as MDHEN and CDR2 as SYDVKM.

In DNA form, the CDR3 reads TGTGCCACCCAGTTGGGGAGGGACACTGAAGCTTTCTTT. Protein sequence: CATQLGRDTEAFF. This rearrangement joins TRBV5-4 to TRBJ1-1, with D unresolved. V gave up 9 bases and J gave up 3 bases, with 15 bases separating them. The CDR3 has 13 amino acids. CDR1 is SGHNT and CDR2 is YYREEE in the germline V gene (reference sequence). Together with reference TRBV5-4 and TRBJ1-1, the CDR3 gives the full variable domain: ETGVTQSPTHLIKTRGQQVTLRCSSQSGHNTVSWYQQALGQGPQFIFQYYREEENGRGNFPPRFSGLQFPNYSSELNVNALELDDSALYLCATQLGRDTEAFFGQGTRLTVV.

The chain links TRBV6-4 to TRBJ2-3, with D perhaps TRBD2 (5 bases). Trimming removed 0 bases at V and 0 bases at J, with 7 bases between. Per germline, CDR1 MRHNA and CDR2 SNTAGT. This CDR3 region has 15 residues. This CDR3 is CASSDSPGSTDTQYF. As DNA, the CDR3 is TGTGCCAGCAGTGACTCGCCGGGGAGCACAGATACGCAGTATTTT.

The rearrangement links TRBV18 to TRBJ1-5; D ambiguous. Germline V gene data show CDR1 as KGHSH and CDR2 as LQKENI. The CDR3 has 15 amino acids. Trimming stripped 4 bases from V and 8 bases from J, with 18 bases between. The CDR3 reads CASSLPPGVMEPQHF. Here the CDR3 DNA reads TGTGCCAGCTCACTCCCGCCAGGCGTCATGGAGCCCCAGCATTTT.

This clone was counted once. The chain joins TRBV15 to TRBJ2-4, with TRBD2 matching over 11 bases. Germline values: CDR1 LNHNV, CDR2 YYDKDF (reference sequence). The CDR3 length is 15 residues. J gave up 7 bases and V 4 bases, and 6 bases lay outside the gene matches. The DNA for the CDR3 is TGTGCCACCAGCACACCGGGACTAGCGGTGAACATTCAGTACTTC. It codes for CATSTPGLAVNIQYF.

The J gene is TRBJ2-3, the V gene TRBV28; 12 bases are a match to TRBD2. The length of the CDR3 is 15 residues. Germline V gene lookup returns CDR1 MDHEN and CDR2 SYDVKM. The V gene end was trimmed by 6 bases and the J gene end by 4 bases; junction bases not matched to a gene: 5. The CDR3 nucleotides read TGTGCCAGCAGCCCACTAGCGGGGGGCGCAGATACGCAGTATTTT. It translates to CASSPLAGGADTQYF.